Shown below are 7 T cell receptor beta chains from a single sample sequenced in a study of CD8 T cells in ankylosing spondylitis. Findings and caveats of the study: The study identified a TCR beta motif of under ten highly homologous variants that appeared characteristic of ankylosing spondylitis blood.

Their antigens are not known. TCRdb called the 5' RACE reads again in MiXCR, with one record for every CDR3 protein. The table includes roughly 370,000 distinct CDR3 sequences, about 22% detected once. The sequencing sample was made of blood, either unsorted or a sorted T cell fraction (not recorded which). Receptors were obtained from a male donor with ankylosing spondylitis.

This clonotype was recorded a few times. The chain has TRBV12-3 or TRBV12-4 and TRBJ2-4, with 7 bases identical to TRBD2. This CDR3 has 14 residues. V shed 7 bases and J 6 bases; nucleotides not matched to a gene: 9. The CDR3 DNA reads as TGTGCCAGCACGGCAGCGGGAACGACAAACATTCAGTACTTC. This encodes CASTAAGTTNIQYF.

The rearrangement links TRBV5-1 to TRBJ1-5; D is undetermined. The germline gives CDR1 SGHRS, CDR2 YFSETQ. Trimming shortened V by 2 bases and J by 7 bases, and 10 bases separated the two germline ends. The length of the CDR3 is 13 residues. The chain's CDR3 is CASSFSVEQPQHF. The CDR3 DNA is TGCGCCAGCAGCTTCAGTGTGGAACAGCCCCAGCATTTT.

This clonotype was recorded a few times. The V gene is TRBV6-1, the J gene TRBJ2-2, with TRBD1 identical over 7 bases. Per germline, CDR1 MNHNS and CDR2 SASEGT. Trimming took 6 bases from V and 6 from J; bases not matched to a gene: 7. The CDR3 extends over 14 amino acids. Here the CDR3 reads CASRMTGTPGELFF. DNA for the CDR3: TGTGCCAGCAGGATGACAGGGACCCCCGGGGAGCTGTTTTTT.

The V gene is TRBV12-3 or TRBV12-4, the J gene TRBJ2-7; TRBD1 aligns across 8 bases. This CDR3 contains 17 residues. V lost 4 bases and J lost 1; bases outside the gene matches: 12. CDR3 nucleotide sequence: TGTGCCAGCAGTTCCCCCCGGACAGGGATGCCGTCCTACGAGCAGTACTTC. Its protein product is CASSSPRTGMPSYEQYF.

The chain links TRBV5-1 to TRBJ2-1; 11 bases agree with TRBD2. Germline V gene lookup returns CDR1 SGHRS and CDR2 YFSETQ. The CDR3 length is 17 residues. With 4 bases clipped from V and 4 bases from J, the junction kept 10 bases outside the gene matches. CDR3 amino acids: CASSRGTSGMLYNEQFF. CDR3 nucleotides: TGCGCCAGCAGCCGCGGGACTAGCGGCATGTTATACAATGAGCAGTTCTTC.

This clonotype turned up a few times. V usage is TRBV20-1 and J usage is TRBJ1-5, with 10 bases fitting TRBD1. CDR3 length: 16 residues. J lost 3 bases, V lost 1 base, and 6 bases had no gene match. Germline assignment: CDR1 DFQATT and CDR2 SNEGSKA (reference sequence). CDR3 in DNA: TGCAGTGCTAGAGGAGAGACAGGGGGCAACAATCAGCCCCAGCATTTT. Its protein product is CSARGETGGNNQPQHF.

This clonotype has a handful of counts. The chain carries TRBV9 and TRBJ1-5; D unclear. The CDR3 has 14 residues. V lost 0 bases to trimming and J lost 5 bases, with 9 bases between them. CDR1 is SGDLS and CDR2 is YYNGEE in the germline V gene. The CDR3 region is CASSVGIGDQPQHF. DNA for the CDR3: TGTGCCAGCAGCGTAGGGATCGGGGATCAGCCCCAGCATTTT.